This is a list of T cell receptor beta chains from one sample in a study of cytomegalovirus exposure and HLA in healthy donors. Profiled with immunoSEQ multiplex PCR; TCRdb holds only in-frame clones, not every one. This table has 120,000 or so clones, about nine tenths appearing once. Input material: PBMCs. All receptors come from a man aged 25 to 45 in good health and CMV-seronegative. CDR3s include the opening cysteine and the closing phenylalanine or tryptophan. Each record gives: J gene, clone size, V gene, CDR3 length, D gene, CDR3 DNA, CDR3 protein. A D gene is named only where the DNA matches it firmly. The size field is filled for only some rows; it gives once, few, many or a size class.

TRBJ1-2 - TRBV15 13 TRBD1 TGTGCCACCAGCAGAGGGACAGGGGATGGCTACACCTTC CATSRGTGDGYTF
TRBJ1-2 once TRBV9 15 - TGTGCCAGCAGCGTAGCGGCAGGGGAGGGGTATGGCTACACCTTC CASSVAAGEGYGYTF
TRBJ1-4 - TRBV11-2 16 TRBD1 TGTGCCAGCAGCCCGTCCGGGACAGGGGGGGCTGAAAAACTGTTTTTT CASSPSGTGGAEKLFF
TRBJ2-7 once TRBV5-1 17 TRBD2 TGCGCCAGCAGCTTGGTTTCTAGCGGGTTCAGCTCCTACGAGCAGTACTTC CASSLVSSGFSSYEQYF
TRBJ2-4 few TRBV7-2 14 - TGTGCCAGCAGCTCAGGAGGAGGGTCCCGCATTCAGTACTTC CASSSGGGSRIQYF
TRBJ2-1 - TRBV5-8 12 TRBD1 TGTGCCAGCAGCATGAGGACAGGGGGAAAGTTCTTC CASSMRTGGKFF
TRBJ2-7 - TRBV11-1 13 - TGTGCCAGCAGCTTAAAACTCTCCTACGAGCAGTACTTC CASSLKLSYEQYF
TRBJ2-7 - TRBV2 13 TRBD2 TGTGCCAGCAGGACCGGGAGGGCCTACGAGCAGTACTTC CASRTGRAYEQYF
TRBJ2-2 - TRBV4-1 14 - TGCGCCAGCAGCCAAGACCAGTACACCGGGGAGCTGTTTTTT CASSQDQYTGELFF
TRBJ1-2 - TRBV18 16 TRBD1 TGTGCCAGCTCACCCAGAGGACAGGGAGGGGAGTCTGGCTACACCTTC CASSPRGQGGESGYTF
TRBJ1-5 few TRBV4-3 13 - TGCGCCAGCAGCCAAGGTGAGAATCAGCCCCAGCATTTT CASSQGENQPQHF
TRBJ2-3 - TRBV10-1 13 - TGCGCCAGCAGTGAGTCGGGGGGGCGTACGCAGTATTTT CASSESGGRTQYF
TRBJ1-2 - TRBV29-1 13 TRBD1 TGCAGCGTTGGGGTGACAGGGGGGAATGGCTACACCTTC CSVGVTGGNGYTF
TRBJ2-1 - TRBV7-5 18 - TGTGCCAGATTCCGCCGACCCCAGCTGCGGAATCGATACAATGAGCAGTTCTTC CARFRRPQLRNRYNEQFF
TRBJ2-3 - TRBV19 14 - TGTGCCAGTAGTATGTCTGATGCGGTTAATACGCAGTATTTT CASSMSDAVNTQYF
TRBJ1-2 - TRBV29-1 14 TRBD1 TGCAGCGTGGAGGACAGGGGGGAGGACTATGGCTACACCTTC CSVEDRGEDYGYTF
TRBJ1-1 - TRBV5-1 15 TRBD1 TGCGCCAGCAGCTTGGTCGAGGGGGCGAACACTGAAGCTTTCTTT CASSLVEGANTEAFF
TRBJ2-1 once TRBV6-5 12 - TGTGCCAGCAGGACTACCTTGAATGAGCAGTTCTTC CASRTTLNEQFF
TRBJ2-1 - TRBV19 18 TRBD2 TGTGCCAGTAGTAGACTAGCGGGAGGACGGAAATCCTACAATGAGCAGTTCTTC CASSRLAGGRKSYNEQFF
TRBJ2-2 - TRBV5-1 15 - TGCGCCAGCAGCTTGTGGGCAGGAAACACCGGGGAGCTGTTTTTT CASSLWAGNTGELFF
TRBJ2-7 - TRBV4-2 13 - TGTGCCAGCAGCCAAGTTTCGGGGGAGAAGCAGTACTTC CASSQVSGEKQYF
TRBJ1-4 - TRBV7-9 13 - TGTGCCAGCAGCTTAGTAGTAAATGAAAAACTGTTTTTT CASSLVVNEKLFF
TRBJ1-2 - TRBV25-1 15 TRBD1 TGTGCCAGCAGCCCGCCGGGACAGGGATCAGGCGGCTACACCTTC CASSPPGQGSGGYTF
TRBJ1-1 - TRBV6-5 12 - TGTGCCAGCAGTCGACTCAACACTGAAGCTTTCTTT CASSRLNTEAFF
TRBJ1-4 - TRBV13 17 TRBD1 TGTGCCAGCAGCTTAGGGGGGACAGGGAAGGGTAATGAAAAACTGTTTTTT CASSLGGTGKGNEKLFF
TRBJ2-7 - TRBV29-1 14 TRBD1 TGCAGCGTTGTAGACAGGGGGCTGCCCTACGAGCAGTACTTC CSVVDRGLPYEQYF
TRBJ2-2 - TRBV13 16 - TGTGCCAGCAGCTTCGACAGTTCTAAGAGCACCGGGGAGCTGTTTTTT CASSFDSSKSTGELFF
TRBJ2-1 - TRBV6-1 15 TRBD1 TGTGCCAGCAGTACCAAAACAGGGGCCAACAATGAGCAGTTCTTC CASSTKTGANNEQFF
TRBJ2-1 - TRBV29-1 13 - TGCAGCGTAGGCGGTAGCTCCTACAATGAGCAGTTCTTC CSVGGSSYNEQFF
TRBJ2-5 - TRBV11-3 14 - TGTGCCAGCAGCTTTGCGGGTGAGGTAGAGACCCAGTACTTC CASSFAGEVETQYF
TRBJ2-7 - TRBV6-6 12 - TGTGCCAGCAGTTACGGCATCAACGAGCAGTACTTC CASSYGINEQYF
TRBJ1-1 once TRBV25-1 15 - TGTGCCAGCAGTGATCTGGCGACAGGCCCCTCTGAAGCTTTCTTT CASSDLATGPSEAFF
TRBJ1-1 - TRBV4-3 17 - TGCGCCAGCAGCCCAAAAATTGGGAGGGGCATGAACACTGAAGCTTTCTTT CASSPKIGRGMNTEAFF
TRBJ2-7 few TRBV7-2 13 - TGTGCCAGCAGCCTATCCCCAGGCTACGAGCAGTACTTC CASSLSPGYEQYF
TRBJ2-5 - TRBV5-1 14 - TGCGCCAGCAGCCCGTCCGGAGGGGTGGAGACCCAGTACTTC CASSPSGGVETQYF
TRBJ2-1 - TRBV30 15 TRBD2 TGTGCCTGGAGTGTACTAGCGGGAGGTACGCGGGAGCAGTTCTTC CAWSVLAGGTREQFF
TRBJ2-2 - TRBV2 14 - TGTGCCAGCAGAGCGATTACGACCACCGGGGAGCTGTTTTTT CASRAITTTGELFF
TRBJ2-5 - TRBV6-7 16 TRBD2 TGTGCCAGCAGTCAGGGACTAGCGGATTCCCAAGAGACCCAGTACTTC CASSQGLADSQETQYF
TRBJ2-3 - TRBV19 14 - TGTGCCAGTAGTATCGCCCAATCCCGGGTTACGCAGTATTTT CASSIAQSRVTQYF
TRBJ2-5 - TRBV5-1 16 - TGCGCCAGCAGCTTAGGGGGGGCCCGGCTAGGAGAGACCCAGTACTTC CASSLGGARLGETQYF
TRBJ2-1 few TRBV7-8 15 TRBD2 TGTGCCAGCAGTGGAGCGGGAAGGTCCTACAATGAGCAGTTCTTC CASSGAGRSYNEQFF
TRBJ2-2 - TRBV9 18 TRBD1 TGTGCCAGCAGCGTAGGGTACAGGGGGCGGTTGAACACCGGGGAGCTGTTTTTT CASSVGYRGRLNTGELFF
TRBJ2-7 - TRBV5-4 14 TRBD1 TGTGCCAGCAGCCGGATAGGGACAGGGCGCGAGCAGTACTTC CASSRIGTGREQYF
TRBJ1-1 - TRBV6-5 11 - TGTGCCAGCAGCTCCCCCTCGGAAGCTTTCTTT CASSSPSEAFF
TRBJ2-1 - TRBV11-2 14 - TGTGCCAGCAGCTTAACGGCGGGATACAATGAGCAGTTCTTC CASSLTAGYNEQFF
TRBJ1-1 - TRBV5-6 17 TRBD1 TGTGCCAGCAGCTCGACAGGGGTTACGAGGGGGAACACTGAAGCTTTCTTT CASSSTGVTRGNTEAFF
TRBJ2-6 - TRBV19 16 TRBD1 TGTGCCAGTACCGGGACAGGGGGCGCTGGGGCCAACGTCCTGACTTTC CASTGTGGAGANVLTF
TRBJ2-2 - TRBV6-5 15 TRBD2 TGTGCCAGCAGTTACTCATCTAGCGGGACCGGGGAGCTGTTTTTT CASSYSSSGTGELFF
TRBJ2-3 - TRBV5-4 16 - TGTGCCAGCAGCTACCCTGGCGGGGGCAGCACAGATACGCAGTATTTT CASSYPGGGSTDTQYF
TRBJ1-3 - TRBV5-6 14 - TGTGCCAGCAGCTTGGCGGCAGGAAGAAACACCATATATTTT CASSLAAGRNTIYF
TRBJ2-7 - TRBV5-1 15 TRBD1 TGCGCCAGCAGCCTATCGGGGACAGGGGTTTACGAGCAGTACTTC CASSLSGTGVYEQYF
TRBJ2-1 - TRBV10-1 17 - TGCGCCAGCAGACCCCGTGCTATATGCCTTTTATACAATGAGCAGTTCTTC CASRPRAICLLYNEQFF
TRBJ1-4 - TRBV5-1 18 TRBD1 TGCGCCAGCAGCAACAAACTCTGGGACAGTCAAGTTCGGGAAAAACTGTTTTTT CASSNKLWDSQVREKLFF
TRBJ1-2 - TRBV6-5 13 TRBD1 TGTGCCAGCAGTACCGGACAGGGTGGTGGCTACACCTTC CASSTGQGGGYTF
TRBJ2-1 - TRBV5-1 15 TRBD2 TGCGCCAGCAGCCCCGGGACTAGCGGGAACAATGAGCAGTTCTTC CASSPGTSGNNEQFF